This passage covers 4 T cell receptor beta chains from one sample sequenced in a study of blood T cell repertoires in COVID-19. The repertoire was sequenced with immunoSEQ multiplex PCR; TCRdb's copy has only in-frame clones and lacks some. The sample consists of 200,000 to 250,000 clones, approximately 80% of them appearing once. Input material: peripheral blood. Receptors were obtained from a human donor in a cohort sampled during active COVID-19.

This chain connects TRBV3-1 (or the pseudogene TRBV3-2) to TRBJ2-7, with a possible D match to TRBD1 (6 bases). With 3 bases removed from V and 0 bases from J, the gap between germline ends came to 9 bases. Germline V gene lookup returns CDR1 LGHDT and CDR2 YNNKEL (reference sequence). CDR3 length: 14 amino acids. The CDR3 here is CASSQGTFSYEQYF. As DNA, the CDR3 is TGTGCCAGCAGCCAGGGGACATTCTCCTACGAGCAGTACTTC.

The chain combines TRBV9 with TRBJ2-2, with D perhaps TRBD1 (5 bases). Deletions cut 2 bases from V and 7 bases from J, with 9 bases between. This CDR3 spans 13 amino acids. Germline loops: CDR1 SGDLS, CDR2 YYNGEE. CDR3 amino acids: CASSVSGIGELFF. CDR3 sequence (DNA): TGTGCCAGCAGCGTCTCAGGGATCGGGGAGCTGTTTTTT.

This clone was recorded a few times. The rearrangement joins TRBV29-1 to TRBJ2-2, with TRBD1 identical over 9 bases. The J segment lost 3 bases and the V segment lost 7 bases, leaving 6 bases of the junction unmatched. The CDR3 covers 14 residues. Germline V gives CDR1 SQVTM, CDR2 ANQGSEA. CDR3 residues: CSAARTGDTGELFF. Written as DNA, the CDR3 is TGCAGCGCCGCTCGGACAGGGGACACCGGGGAGCTGTTTTTT.

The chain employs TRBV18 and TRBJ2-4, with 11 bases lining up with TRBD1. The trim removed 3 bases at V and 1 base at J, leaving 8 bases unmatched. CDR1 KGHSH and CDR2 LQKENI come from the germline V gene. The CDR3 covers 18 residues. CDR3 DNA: TGTGCCAGCTCACCCCGGGACAGGGGGGATGAGGCCAAAAACATTCAGTACTTC. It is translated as CASSPRDRGDEAKNIQYF.